Below, 31 T cell receptor beta chains from the same sample are listed, as sequenced in a study of shared clonotypes between healthy human individuals. The table came from immunoSEQ multiplex PCR; TCRdb's copy has only in-frame clones and leaves some out. The table records roughly 2.5 million clones, approximately 94% of them present only once. The sequenced sample consisted of naive CD4+ T cells sorted from blood. Noted subset: CD45RA+ positively selected. The receptors were gathered from a man aged 18-30 years in good health.

J is TRBJ2-3 and V is TRBV29-1; no reliable D call. This CDR3 has 12 residues. V lost 1 base to trimming and J lost 10 bases, with 12 bases between them. Germline loops: CDR1 SQVTM, CDR2 ANQGSEA. The CDR3 loop reads CSVEAAPRAQYF. CDR3 in DNA: TGCAGCGTTGAAGCGGCCCCAAGGGCGCAGTATTTT.

This chain joins TRBV5-1 and TRBJ1-1; D ambiguous. The CDR3 extends over 14 amino acids. In germline, CDR1 is SGHRS, CDR2 YFSETQ. V lost 0 bases, J lost 1 base, and 7 bases lay in between. CDR3 in amino acids: CASSLEPTNTEAFF. The CDR3 DNA follows: TGCGCCAGCAGCTTGGAACCCACGAACACTGAAGCTTTCTTT.

This clone was observed a handful of times. J is TRBJ1-1 and V is TRBV5-4; D may be TRBD1 (5 bases). Trimming pared 3 bases from V and 0 bases from J, leaving 12 bases between. CDR1 is SGHNT and CDR2 is YYREEE in the germline V gene (reference sequence). CDR3 length equals 15 residues. DNA of the CDR3: TGTGCCAGCAGCTGGGCCCCGGACATGAACACTGAAGCTTTCTTT. Its translation is CASSWAPDMNTEAFF.

This clone has a single count. The chain links TRBV18 to TRBJ2-1; weak D call: TRBD1 (6 bases). V was cut by 3 bases and J by 9 bases, with 15 bases left in between. This CDR3 has 14 residues. Looked up from germline, CDR1 is KGHSH and CDR2 is LQKENI. The CDR3 loop reads CASSPTTGTSEQFF. DNA of the CDR3: TGTGCCAGCTCACCGACGACAGGTACGTCTGAGCAGTTCTTC.

CDR3 in DNA: TGCGCCAGCAGCTACGGGGGTTACATCATGAACACTGAAGCTTTCTTT. This codes for CASSYGGYIMNTEAFF. The rearrangement joins TRBV5-1 to TRBJ1-1, with D possibly matching TRBD1 (5 bases). Germline CDR1 is SGHRS and CDR2 is YFSETQ. Trimming removed 3 bases at V and 0 bases at J, with 15 bases between. This CDR3 comprises 16 residues. The full variable domain, in which reference TRBV5-1 and TRBJ1-1 provide the parts outside the CDR3, is KAGVTQTPRYLIKTRGQQVTLSCSPISGHRSVSWYQQTPGQGLQFLFEYFSETQRNKGNFPGRFSGRQFSNSRSEMNVSTLELGDSALYLCASSYGGYIMNTEAFFGQGTRLTVV.

This clone occurred once. Other DNA sequences in this sample translate to the same CDR3. The chain employs TRBV10-2 and TRBJ1-1; 8 bases are a match to TRBD1. The germline V gene encodes CDR1 WSHSY and CDR2 SAAADI. The CDR3 loop spans 14 amino acids. The V and J ends lost 6 bases and 1 base, in that order; junction bases with no gene match: 4. For the CDR3, the DNA is TGCGCCAGCAGCGTTGACAGGGGGAACACTGAAGCTTTCTTT. This translates into CASSVDRGNTEAFF.

This chain links TRBV20-1 with TRBJ2-5; the D is unclear. Trimming cost V 5 bases and J 7 bases, with 8 bases left between them. This CDR3 has 10 amino acids. The V gene's germline CDR1 is DFQATT and CDR2 SNEGSKA (reference sequence). CDR3 sequence reads: CSAGYGTQYF. The CDR3 DNA is TGCAGTGCTGGATATGGGACCCAGTACTTC.

This chain uses TRBV5-4 with TRBJ2-5; D perhaps matches TRBD2 (6 bases). The CDR3 runs 15 residues. V shed 3 bases and J shed 4 bases, with 16 bases lying between them. Germline CDR1 SGHNT, CDR2 YYREEE (reference sequence). The CDR3 DNA is TGTGCCAGCAGCTCGACTAGTGACCCTGCAGAGACCCAGTACTTC. Amino acids: CASSSTSDPAETQYF.

Here the CDR3 reads CAISYGQDGELFF. The DNA for the CDR3 is TGTGCCATCAGTTACGGACAGGACGGGGAGCTGTTTTTT. This chain connects TRBV10-3 to TRBJ2-2; 7 nucleotides match TRBD1. There are 13 residues in the CDR3. Germline CDR1 and CDR2: ENHRY and SYGVKD. With V trimmed by 5 bases and J by 7 bases, 4 bases remained unmatched.

V and J are TRBV7-2 and TRBJ1-2, with 9 bases fitting TRBD1. The germline gives CDR1 SGHTA, CDR2 FQGNSA. V shed 2 bases, J shed 5 bases, and the junction held 3 bases outside the gene matches. The CDR3 consists of 14 residues. CDR3 amino acids: CASSLTGGGYGYTF. The CDR3 DNA reads as TGTGCCAGCAGCTTAACAGGGGGCGGGTATGGCTACACCTTC.

V gene TRBV14 combines with J gene TRBJ2-5; a weak D match, TRBD1 (6 bases). CDR3 length: 14 amino acids. Germline V gives CDR1 SGHDN, CDR2 FVKESK. Deletions cut 0 bases from V and 6 bases from J, with 11 bases between. CDR3: CASSQEGQRKTQYF. The CDR3 bases are TGTGCCAGCAGCCAAGAGGGACAAAGGAAGACCCAGTACTTC.

To note about this clone: Different DNA sequences within this sample yield the same CDR3. CDR3 protein: CASSTGQGNTGELFF. The CDR3 nucleotides read TGTGCCAGCTCAACCGGACAGGGAAACACCGGGGAGCTGTTTTTT. The genes are TRBV18 and TRBJ2-2; 8 nucleotides line up with TRBD1. The CDR3 is 15 residues long. Looked up from germline, CDR1 is KGHSH and CDR2 is LQKENI. Trimming at V came to 5 bases and at J to 2 bases, leaving 4 bases not matched to a gene.

The rearrangement joins TRBV2 to TRBJ2-1, with 12 bases that match TRBD2. The CDR3 totals 15 residues. The junction had 6 bases not matched to a gene; V was cut back by 8 bases and J by 4 bases. The germline V gene encodes CDR1 SNHLY and CDR2 FYNNEI. The chain's CDR3 is CASQRLAGAYNEQFF. CDR3 coding DNA: TGTGCCAGCCAAAGACTAGCGGGGGCTTACAATGAGCAGTTCTTC.

V gene TRBV12-5 combines with J gene TRBJ2-3, with D perhaps TRBD2 (6 bases). V was cut by 6 bases and J by 2 bases, with 12 bases left in between. Per germline, CDR1 LGHNT and CDR2 FRNRAP. The CDR3 loop spans 14 amino acids. CDR3 residues: CASGISGATDTQYF. Written as DNA, the CDR3 is TGTGCTAGTGGCATTAGCGGAGCCACAGATACGCAGTATTTT.

The V gene is TRBV4-3, the J gene TRBJ2-7, with no clear D. CDR1 is LGHNA and CDR2 is YSLEER in the germline V gene. The CDR3 has 12 residues. V gave up 1 base and J gave up 6 bases, with 7 bases separating them. In DNA form, the CDR3 reads TGCGCCAGCAGCCAAGGACCAGGCGAGCAGTACTTC. Encoded protein: CASSQGPGEQYF.

This clone was counted a single time. The rearrangement joins TRBV7-9 to TRBJ1-2; 8 bases match TRBD1. This CDR3 has 14 amino acids. After removal of 5 bases from V and 7 bases from J, the junction contained 9 bases not matched to a gene. Germline assignment: CDR1 SEHNR and CDR2 FQNEAQ (reference sequence). CDR3 in DNA: TGTGCCAGCAGCCCCTGGACAGGGTCCTCTGGCTACACCTTC. It codes for CASSPWTGSSGYTF.

The CDR3 region is CASSDPGLALSYNEQFF. In DNA form, the CDR3 reads TGTGCCAGTAGTGACCCGGGCCTAGCGCTATCCTACAATGAGCAGTTCTTC. The chain couples TRBV19 to TRBJ2-1; D is possibly TRBD2 (6 bases). This CDR3 has 17 residues. CDR1 is LNHDA, CDR2 SQIVND, per germline (reference sequence). Trimming pared 5 bases from V and 1 base from J, leaving 18 bases between.

The J gene is TRBJ2-7, the V gene TRBV5-1, with D possibly being TRBD1 (6 bases). Germline CDR1 SGHRS, CDR2 YFSETQ. V lost 4 bases to trimming and J lost 0 bases, with 17 bases between them. The CDR3 is 16 amino acids. CDR3 in DNA: TGCGCCAGCAGCGGGGGCCCAGGTACCAGCTCCTACGAGCAGTACTTC. As protein: CASSGGPGTSSYEQYF.

The chain has TRBV28 and TRBJ2-1; D is perhaps TRBD1 or TRBD2 (5 bases each). The V and J ends lost 5 bases and 8 bases respectively, with 13 bases between them. Germline CDR1 MDHEN, CDR2 SYDVKM. This CDR3 spans 13 amino acids. The CDR3 sequence is CASSKGSSDEQFF. For the CDR3, the DNA is TGTGCCAGCAGTAAGGGGAGTAGCGATGAGCAGTTCTTC.

This chain connects TRBV14 to TRBJ2-7; D gene ambiguous. The CDR3 length is 12 residues. Germline V gene data show CDR1 as SGHDN and CDR2 as FVKESK. Trimming left V 4 bases short and J 3 bases short, with 7 bases between. CDR3 in amino acids: CASSPSDYEQYF. CDR3 DNA sequence: TGTGCCAGCAGCCCTTCAGACTACGAGCAGTACTTC. Combining the CDR3 with reference TRBV14 and TRBJ2-7 gives the whole variable domain EAGVTQFPSHSVIEKGQTVTLRCDPISGHDNLYWYRRVMGKEIKFLLHFVKESKQDESGMPNNRFLAERTGGTYSTLKVQPAELEDSGVYFCASSPSDYEQYFGPGTRLTVT.

This clone was counted once. The gene calls are TRBV29-1 and TRBJ2-7, with D hard to call. The germline V gene has CDR1 SQVTM and CDR2 ANQGSEA. V lost 6 bases and J 3 bases, leaving 15 bases between the germline ends. There are 13 residues in the CDR3. The DNA of the CDR3 is TGCAGCGTGATCCTAGTCCACCGCTACGAGCAGTACTTC. This encodes CSVILVHRYEQYF.

J is TRBJ2-2 and V is TRBV27, with a tentative D call TRBD1 (6 bases). V was cut by 4 bases and J by 0 bases, with 12 bases left in between. The length of the CDR3 is 16 residues. Per germline, CDR1 MNHEY and CDR2 SMNVEV (reference sequence). The CDR3 region is CASSSTGSANTGELFF. The CDR3 bases are TGTGCCAGCAGTTCGACAGGTTCCGCGAACACCGGGGAGCTGTTTTTT.

The J gene is TRBJ2-1, the V gene TRBV5-6, with D maybe TRBD1 (5 bases). Germline values: CDR1 SGHDT, CDR2 YYEEEE. The ends were cut back, 0 bases at V and 6 bases at J, with 7 bases in the middle. The CDR3 extends over 13 amino acids. CDR3 in amino acids: CASSLVRGNEQFF. DNA for the CDR3: TGTGCCAGCAGCTTGGTAAGGGGCAATGAGCAGTTCTTC.

The chain recombines TRBV5-1 with TRBJ1-1; D not resolved. Per germline, CDR1 SGHRS and CDR2 YFSETQ. Between the trimmed V and J ends, which lost 0 bases and 11 bases, there was a span of 14 bases. This CDR3 is 13 amino acids long. The CDR3 sequence is CASSLEFASRAFF. The DNA of the CDR3 is TGCGCCAGCAGCTTGGAGTTCGCAAGCCGTGCTTTCTTT.

V gene TRBV5-8 combines with J gene TRBJ1-2; D perhaps matches TRBD1 (5 bases). Trimming cost V 1 base and J 6 bases, with 16 bases left between them. CDR1 is SGHTS and CDR2 is YDEGEE in the germline V gene. The CDR3 has 15 amino acids. The CDR3 coding sequence is TGTGCCAGCAGCTTGCAGGGCAGTGAGGGCAATGGCTACACCTTC. This encodes CASSLQGSEGNGYTF.

This chain connects TRBV18 to TRBJ1-4; D is uncertain. CDR1 is KGHSH and CDR2 is LQKENI in the germline V gene. This CDR3 has 16 amino acids. V was cut by 2 bases and J by 4 bases, with 14 bases left in between. CDR3 amino acids: CASSPSAGRDNEKLFF. CDR3 nucleotide sequence: TGTGCCAGCTCACCATCGGCGGGGAGGGATAATGAAAAACTGTTTTTT.

This clone occurred once. The chain is built from TRBV7-2 and TRBJ2-1, with 8 bases identical to TRBD2. V was clipped by 6 bases and J by 10 bases; unmatched bases: 5. Per the germline V gene, CDR1 is SGHTA and CDR2 is FQGNSA. The CDR3 runs to 12 residues. This chain's CDR3 is CASSPGLAEQFF. The CDR3 DNA is TGTGCCAGCAGTCCTGGACTAGCCGAGCAGTTCTTC.

The chain has TRBV21-1 and TRBJ2-5; the table's D call TRBD2 went unverified against the DNA. TRBV21-1 represents a pseudogene. The CDR3 totals 17 residues. CDR3 in amino acids: CASSKKRLAGVPETQYF. DNA of the CDR3: TGTGCCAGCAGCAAAAAAAGACTAGCGGGAGTCCCAGAGACCCAGTACTTC.

The rearrangement joins TRBV18 to TRBJ2-7; 13 nucleotides line up with TRBD2. CDR1 and CDR2 (germline): KGHSH, LQKENI. This CDR3 has 15 residues. With 8 bases clipped from V and 5 bases from J, the junction kept 9 bases outside the gene matches. CDR3: CASALLAGGQNEQYF. The CDR3 DNA is TGTGCCAGCGCCTTACTAGCGGGAGGGCAGAACGAGCAGTACTTC.

This clone was counted a single time. The chain joins TRBV11-2 to TRBJ2-1, with D possibly TRBD1 on 5 matching bases. The CDR3 consists of 17 residues. V lost 5 bases and J lost 6, with 23 bases in between. CDR1 and CDR2 from the germline V gene are SGHAT and FQNNGV. CDR3 DNA sequence: TGTGCCAGCAGCCTTCGCCTAAACACTGGGGCCTCCAATGAGCAGTTCTTC. This gives the protein CASSLRLNTGASNEQFF.

The chain joins TRBV28 to TRBJ2-2; 7 bases fit TRBD1. The ends lost 5 bases at V and 4 bases at J; junction bases unmatched: 7. CDR1 and CDR2 from the germline V gene are MDHEN and SYDVKM. This CDR3 comprises 15 residues. CDR3 amino acids: CASSPHRGTTGELFF. CDR3 coding DNA: TGTGCCAGCAGTCCCCACAGGGGAACCACCGGGGAGCTGTTTTTT.